The source of this T cell receptor beta chain is a study of long-term antiretroviral therapy in people with HIV. Study results and limitations: Blood dating 2004 to 2017 may reflect older ART regimens. Pre-ART expanded clones dominated the repertoire at every time point.

This clone was detected only a few times. The antigen is unknown. Trimming pared 2 bases from V and 1 base from J, leaving 5 bases between. Germline CDR1 is MNHEY and CDR2 is SMNVEV (reference sequence). There are 13 residues in the CDR3. The run of the v3.0 immunoSEQ assay was at survey level. Sequencing was directed toward about 35,000-50,000 T-cell genomes in each sample. Method: immunoSEQ multiplex PCR; TCRdb's copy keeps in-frame clones and lacks some. Of more than 30,000 clones listed, roughly four fifths are singletons. The TCR originated in a man aged 18 to 30 with HIV. The source material was unsorted PBMCs, sampled 0.4 years before starting antiretroviral therapy. The chain carries TRBV27 and TRBJ1-1; D not certain. Here the CDR3 reads CASSLEWNTEAFF. The CDR3 coding sequence is TGTGCCAGCAGTTTAGAATGGAACACTGAAGCTTTCTTT.